This TCR beta chain was sequenced in a study of T cell responses to AZD1222 COVID-19 vaccine. Note on this clone: Antigen: not known.

Study-wide findings and caveats: Samples come after the peak T cell response, not at day 14. At baseline, seropositivity was found in only a handful of AZD1222 recipients.

Profiling relied on immunoSEQ multiplex PCR, and the TCRdb table lists in-frame clones only, not all of them. The sample lists 150,000 or so clones, 91% occurring once. This CDR3 comprises 16 residues. The germline V gene has CDR1 MNHEY and CDR2 SVGAGI. With V trimmed by 3 bases and J by 1 base, 8 bases remained unmatched. The sample consisted of peripheral blood, taken 28 days after the second AZD1222 dose. The V gene is TRBV6-5, the J gene TRBJ1-1; TRBD1 matches at 7 bases. The sequence came from an adult who received the AZD1222 COVID-19 vaccine. This CDR3 reads CASSYIGGQRNTEAFF. As DNA, the CDR3 is TGTGCCAGCAGTTATATTGGGGGACAGAGGAACACTGAAGCTTTCTTT.